These T cell receptor beta chains were read from a single sample in a study of tumor-infiltrating lymphocytes in primary liver carcinoma. TCRdb re-called the multiplex PCR reads through MiXCR, storing one row per CDR3 protein. The data hold approximately 340,000 distinct CDR3 sequences, with less than 70% observed a single time. Sequencing input: peripheral blood. The source is a middle-aged man with primary liver carcinoma and hepatitis B virus infection. CDR3s include the opening cysteine and the closing phenylalanine or tryptophan.

J gene | V gene | CDR3 protein
TRBJ2-3 | TRBV28 | CASSGDYTDTQYF
TRBJ2-2 | TRBV4-2 | CASGQDGRLAGYTGELFF
TRBJ1-1 | TRBV11-2 | CVSSYSENTEAFF
TRBJ2-1 | TRBV14 | CASSERLSGWYNEQFF
TRBJ1-2 | TRBV4-2 | CASIGQGEYGYTF
TRBJ2-3 | TRBV6-2/TRBV6-3 | CASNYRVTSGVSTDTQYF
TRBJ1-1 | TRBV4-3 | CASSRQGINTDAFF
TRBJ1-3 | TRBV4-1 | CASSRGGISFGNTIYF
TRBJ1-2 | TRBV4-1 | CASSQADRDYGCTF
TRBJ1-2 | TRBV5-5 | CASSFRLDNYGYTF
TRBJ2-3 | TRBV10-3 | CAISEGGAKDTQYF
TRBJ2-5 | TRBV6-1 | CASSPTVDQETQYF
TRBJ1-2 | TRBV10-3 | CAISESARGNGYTF
TRBJ2-2 | TRBV28 | CASGVFGTRLGGELFF
TRBJ1-2 | TRBV6-5 | CASSPLGVSNYGYTF
TRBJ1-2 | TRBV29-1 | CSGRWGGLGNYGYTF
TRBJ2-1 | TRBV14 | CASSQGTGGYNEQFF
TRBJ1-1 | TRBV11-2 | CSSSREVEDEAIF